This TCR beta chain was profiled in a study of blood T cell repertoires in COVID-19 (dated by TCRdb to about 2020). Regarding the research as a whole: The collaborator samples originated in the United States, Italy and Spain and spanned the acute and convalescent phases of COVID-19. The prospective study material was composed of cDNA or gDNA derived from T cells, B-cell-depleted T cells, or PBMCs. Deeply sampled blood TCRbeta repertoires from subjects exposed to, actively infected with, or recovered from COVID-19 were included in the dataset. The repertoires were released in a freely available public database meant as a resource for research on the immune response to SARS-CoV-2. The samples were drawn from the first 160 participants of the ongoing ImmuneRACE study and from over a thousand subjects provided by 6 global collaborators. A de-identified subject ID, COVID-19 status, age in years and sex were almost always included in the sample metadata. Where available, HLA class I and class II types were obtained from metadata supplied by the sample provider rather than from assay-based typing. General study outcomes and caveats: How much clinical and demographic metadata was included differed by source and by participant, and the metadata was provided uncurated.

The immunoSEQ Assay, a bias-controlled multiplex PCR, was used to amplify TCRbeta CDR3 regions from genomic DNA. In the source study's methods: The number of nucleated cells in each sample was estimated from the amplification of reference gene primers within the assay. To quantify the absolute abundance of each unique TCRbeta CDR3 rearrangement, sequence reads were collapsed and filtered. For each sample, productive Simpson clonality was calculated as the square root of Simpson's diversity index across productive rearrangements. TCRdb took this table from immuneACCESS and kept in-frame rearrangements with V and J called. Such tables lack part of the clones; where checked against another copy, unresolved V genes explain under half of the gap, and the rest is unexplained. V, J and clone size derive from that table, while D and trimming were established from the DNA sequence. Across this sample there are 150,000 to 190,000 clones, with about 80% seen only once. Roughly 0.56% of the sample goes to the ten largest clones.

Whole blood was collected in K2EDTA tubes by collaborating institutions according to the institutions' own protocols. Collaborator samples were shipped for TCRbeta analysis as frozen whole blood, isolated PBMCs, or DNA extracted from either sample type. As for this clone: What antigen it recognizes has not been identified. Per-base quality was not reported, and no clone a single base away is much larger than it.

Clipping removes 7 bases from V and 8 bases from J, with 14 as the unmatched junction base count. From the germline V gene, CDR1 is MNHEY and CDR2 is SVGAGI. The CDR3 covers 15 residues, taking in both the cysteine and the phenylalanine. Here the CDR3 DNA is all that survives: 45 bases in frame from base 1. The sequencing input was peripheral blood. Recombination connected TRBV6-5 to TRBJ2-1; 7 bases in the middle match TRBD2. The source is a man between 60 and 75 years old with acute or convalescent COVID-19. Here is the DNA: TGTGCCAGCAAAAAATGGGGGGAGGGCCGTGATGAGCAGTTCTTC. Its amino acids are CASKKWGEGRDEQFF.